This T cell receptor beta chain was observed in a study of graft-versus-host responses after intestinal transplantation. As for the study in general: Every transplant recipient was induced with anti-thymocyte globulin, then maintained on tacrolimus and steroids for two to four years. Findings and caveats of the study: Early post-transplant HvG declines tracked with peak circulating GvH clone levels. Those patients showing graft-donor T cell macrochimerism displayed high graft-versus-host to host-versus-graft clonal ratios in allografts. GvH clones detected in recipient marrow included some appearing first in ileum or blood.

Sample time point: postoperative day 105 after intestinal transplantation (dayNNNN = postoperative day). Intraepithelial and lamina propria lymphocytes were isolated from graft specimens. Profiling relied on immunoSEQ multiplex PCR, and the TCRdb table lists in-frame clones only, not all of them. Here the sample spans about 3,600 clones, 65% to 85% being singletons. CDR3 length: 13 amino acids. Germline lookup yields CDR1 SGHVS and CDR2 FQNEAQ. The V segment lost 4 bases and the J segment 11 bases; nucleotides outside the gene matches: 6. Comments on this clone: As yet, its antigen is unknown.

The sequenced sample was ileum tissue, obtained 105 days after intestinal transplantation. This rearrangement joins TRBV7-8 to TRBJ1-1, with 11 nucleotides matching TRBD1. This TCR derives from a human patient who received an intestinal transplant, so some T cells may come from the graft donor. CDR3 loop: CASSSGTGGLAFF. CDR3 bases: TGTGCCAGCAGCTCCGGGACAGGGGGTCTCGCTTTCTTT.